This T cell receptor (beta chain) was found in a study of blood T cell repertoires in COVID-19. Study at large: Whether acute or convalescent, the COVID-19 samples came from the United States, Italy and Spain. PBMCs, B-cell-depleted T cells, or T cells were the source of the cDNA or gDNA that made up the material.

How the authors handled the data: The authors estimated nucleated cell counts from reference gene primer amplification. Data came from immunoSEQ multiplex PCR; TCRdb stores just in-frame clones and leaves some out. D and trimming were read from the DNA, whereas the V and J calls and clone size are those reported in that table. The sample includes 100,000 to 150,000 clones, approximately 91% of them seen just once. The source material was peripheral blood. This receptor was taken from an elderly woman with acute or convalescent COVID-19.

This chain's CDR3 is CASSPGQGFRYGYTF. In nucleotides, the CDR3 is TGTGCCAGCAGCCCGGGACAGGGGTTTCGCTATGGCTACACCTTC. The gene calls are TRBV7-9 and TRBJ1-2; 10 bases match TRBD1. V shed 5 bases and J 4 bases; nucleotides not matched to a gene: 7. The CDR3 runs to 15 residues. In germline, CDR1 is SEHNR, CDR2 FQNEAQ (reference sequence).